This TCR beta chain was recovered during a study of cytomegalovirus exposure and HLA in healthy donors. Primers included in the PCR were 60 Vbeta and 13 Jbeta primers. Assay: immunoSEQ multiplex PCR; the TCRdb copy retains only in-frame clones and omits some. The table lists 90,000 to 150,000 clones, 65% to 90% of them singletons. Study-wide results and caveats: The HLA-A and HLA-B alleles of most subjects were reportedly predicted accurately from TCR beta sequences. For cytomegalovirus status, the classifier reportedly gave diagnoses with high specificity and sensitivity.

Healthy bone marrow donors formed the donor group. In the case of this clone: Its antigen is unknown.

The sequencing sample was made of PBMCs. The receptor comes from a woman in her forties in good health and CMV-seronegative.

The CDR3 region is CASSERSGGRTSTDTQYF. In DNA form, the CDR3 reads TGTGCCAGCAGTGAAAGGAGCGGGGGGCGCACTAGCACAGATACGCAGTATTTT. The chain uses TRBV6-1 and TRBJ2-3; 9 bases are a match to TRBD2. Germline V gene sequence: CDR1 MNHNS, CDR2 SASEGT. Trimming removed 2 bases from V and 0 bases from J; junction bases left unmatched: 9. The CDR3 loop spans 18 amino acids.